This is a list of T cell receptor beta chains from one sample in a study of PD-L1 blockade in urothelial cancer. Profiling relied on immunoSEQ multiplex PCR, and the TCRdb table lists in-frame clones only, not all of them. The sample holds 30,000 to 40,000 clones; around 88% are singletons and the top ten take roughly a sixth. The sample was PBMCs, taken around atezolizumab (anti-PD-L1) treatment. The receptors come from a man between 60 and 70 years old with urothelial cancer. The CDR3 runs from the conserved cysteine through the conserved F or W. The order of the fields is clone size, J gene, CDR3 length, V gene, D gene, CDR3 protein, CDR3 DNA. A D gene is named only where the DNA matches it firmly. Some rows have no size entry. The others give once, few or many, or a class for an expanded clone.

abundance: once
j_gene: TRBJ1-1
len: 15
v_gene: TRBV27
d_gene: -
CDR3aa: CASSFTNRGNTEAFF
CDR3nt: TGTGCCAGCAGTTTCACCAACCGGGGTAACACTGAAGCTTTCTTT

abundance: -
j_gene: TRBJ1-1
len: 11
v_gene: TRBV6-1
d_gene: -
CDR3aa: CASSALLEAFF
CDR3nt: TGTGCCAGCAGTGCACTCCTTGAAGCTTTCTTT

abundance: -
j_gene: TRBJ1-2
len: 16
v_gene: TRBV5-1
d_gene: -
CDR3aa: CASSFPLQQGNYGYTF
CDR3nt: TGCGCCAGCAGCTTTCCCCTCCAACAGGGCAACTATGGCTACACCTTC

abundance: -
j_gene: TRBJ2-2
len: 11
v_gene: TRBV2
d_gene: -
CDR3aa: CASKLGGELFF
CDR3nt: TGTGCCAGCAAACTCGGCGGGGAGCTGTTTTTT

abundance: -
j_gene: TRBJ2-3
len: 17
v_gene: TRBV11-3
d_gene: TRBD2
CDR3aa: CASSLGQTSDGSDTQYF
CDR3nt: TGTGCCAGCAGCTTAGGCCAGACTAGCGATGGGTCAGATACGCAGTATTTT

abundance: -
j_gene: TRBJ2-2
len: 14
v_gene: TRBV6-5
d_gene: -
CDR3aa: CASSYSRDTGELFF
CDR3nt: TGTGCCAGCAGTTACTCGAGAGACACCGGGGAGCTGTTTTTT

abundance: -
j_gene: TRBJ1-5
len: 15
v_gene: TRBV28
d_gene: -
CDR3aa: CASRDNRGLGQPQHF
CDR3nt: TGTGCCAGCAGGGATAATAGGGGATTGGGTCAGCCCCAGCATTTT

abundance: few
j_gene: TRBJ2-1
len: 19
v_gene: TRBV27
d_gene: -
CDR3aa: CASSLSVADFIVSYNEQFF
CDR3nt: TGTGCCAGCAGTTTATCCGTAGCGGATTTTATAGTCTCCTACAATGAGCAGTTCTTC

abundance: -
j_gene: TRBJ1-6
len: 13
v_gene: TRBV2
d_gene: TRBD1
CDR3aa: CASSSDRDSPLHF
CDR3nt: TGTGCCAGCAGCTCGGACAGGGATTCACCCCTCCACTTT

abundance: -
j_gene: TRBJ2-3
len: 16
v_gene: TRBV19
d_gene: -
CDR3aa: CASSMGGAGYADTQYF
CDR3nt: TGTGCCAGTAGTATGGGAGGTGCCGGGTACGCAGATACGCAGTATTTT